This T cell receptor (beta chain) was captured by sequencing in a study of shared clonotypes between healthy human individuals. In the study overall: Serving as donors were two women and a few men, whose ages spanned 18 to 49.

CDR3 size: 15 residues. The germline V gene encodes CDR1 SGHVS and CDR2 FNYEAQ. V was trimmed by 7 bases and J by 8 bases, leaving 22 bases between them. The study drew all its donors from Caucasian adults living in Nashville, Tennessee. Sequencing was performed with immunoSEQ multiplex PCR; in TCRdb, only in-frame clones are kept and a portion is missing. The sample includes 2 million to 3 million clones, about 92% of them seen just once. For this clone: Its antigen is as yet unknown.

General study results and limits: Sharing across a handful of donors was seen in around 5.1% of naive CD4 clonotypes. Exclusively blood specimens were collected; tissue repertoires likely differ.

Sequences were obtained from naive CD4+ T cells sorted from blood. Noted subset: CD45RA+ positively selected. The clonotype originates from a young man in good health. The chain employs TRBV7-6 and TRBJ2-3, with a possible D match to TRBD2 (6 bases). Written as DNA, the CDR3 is TGTGCCAGCACCTTGGGGGGTCTTGGTGTGGGTACGCAGTATTTT. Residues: CASTLGGLGVGTQYF. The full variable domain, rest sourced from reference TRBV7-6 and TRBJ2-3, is GAGVSQSPRYKVTKRGQDVALRCDPISGHVSLYWYRQALGQGPEFLTYFNYEAQQDKSGLPNDRFSAERPEGSISTLTIQRTEQRDSAMYRCASTLGGLGVGTQYFGPGTRLTVL.